The 5 T cell receptor beta chains below all came from one sample that was sequenced in a study of shared clonotypes between healthy human individuals. The protocol was immunoSEQ multiplex PCR, while the TCRdb copy is restricted to in-frame clones and leaves out a portion. The sample carries about a million clones, approximately 68% recorded once. Sample: memory CD4+ T cells sorted from blood. Subset described: CD45RA-negative fraction. These receptors all stem from a man younger than 35 in good health.

V is TRBV28 and J is TRBJ2-3, with a possible D match to TRBD2 (6 bases). The germline gives CDR1 MDHEN, CDR2 SYDVKM. The CDR3 is 15 residues long. The germline V and J ends were trimmed by 2 bases and 2 bases, with 11 bases remaining between them. The CDR3 sequence is CASSLTGGFTDTQYF. In nucleotides, the CDR3 is TGTGCCAGCAGTTTAACTGGGGGGTTCACAGATACGCAGTATTTT.

The rearrangement joins TRBV5-6 to TRBJ1-3, with 11 bases lining up with TRBD1. J gave up 2 bases and V 3 bases, and 13 bases lay outside the gene matches. This CDR3 comprises 19 residues. CDR1 and CDR2 (germline): SGHDT, YYEEEE. The DNA of the CDR3 is TGTGCCAGCAGCTCCGCGGACAGGGGGCGAAGTGGCGCTGGAAACACCATATATTTT. Amino acids: CASSSADRGRSGAGNTIYF.

This chain connects TRBV18 to TRBJ2-5; a possible D gene is TRBD2 (5 bases). The CDR3 is 16 amino acids. CDR1 and CDR2 from the germline V gene are KGHSH and LQKENI. V was clipped by 3 bases and J by 4 bases, with 18 bases between them. CDR3 DNA sequence: TGTGCCAGCTCACCCTTTAGCGTTACGGGGAGAGAGACCCAGTACTTC. As protein: CASSPFSVTGRETQYF. The full variable domain, with the rest looked up from reference TRBV18 and TRBJ2-5, is NAGVMQNPRHLVRRRGQEARLRCSPMKGHSHVYWYRQLPEEGLKFMVYLQKENIIDESGMPKERFSAEFPKEGPSILRIQQVVRGDSAAYFCASSPFSVTGRETQYFGPGTRLLVL.

This clone turned up a few times. This chain connects TRBV11-2 to TRBJ2-2, with a weak D call TRBD2 (6 bases). Germline-derived CDR1 and CDR2 are SGHAT and FQNNGV. CDR3 length equals 18 residues. The V and J ends lost 0 bases and 5 bases respectively, with 19 bases between them. The CDR3 DNA is TGTGCCAGCAGCTTAGATGTGTTGCGGGGTCGGTGGACCGGGGAGCTGTTTTTT. Translation: CASSLDVLRGRWTGELFF.

The chain employs TRBV5-5 and TRBJ1-1; no firm D call. Trimming stripped 5 bases from V and 8 bases from J, with 16 bases between. This CDR3 has 13 amino acids. Germline assignment: CDR1 SGHKS and CDR2 YYEKEE (reference sequence). The CDR3 nucleotides are TGTGCCAGCAGACCCGAGTGGAGGACCGAAGCTTTCTTT. Encoded protein: CASRPEWRTEAFF.